Presented here are 26 T cell receptor beta chains from one specimen sequenced in a study of CD8+ T cells in alopecia areata. The authors extracted RNA and reverse transcribed it into cDNA as the sequencing template. This table comes from immunoSEQ multiplex PCR, and its TCRdb copy is limited to in-frame clones, with some not included. The sample contains about 150,000 clones, about 87% of which appear only once. The sequences come from CD8+ T cells sorted from blood, collected at week 0. These receptors were taken from a human donor with alopecia areata.

As regards this clone: At one end the junction does not follow the germline gene, possibly because of a read error. V gene TRBV30 combines with J gene TRBJ2-1; 11 bases map to TRBD2. The CDR3 is 15 residues long. The germline V gene encodes CDR1 GTSNPN and CDR2 SVGIG (reference sequence). In nucleotides, the CDR3 is TGTGCCTGGTGTGTTCTAGCGGGAGGTAACAATGAGCAGTTCTTC. Translated: CAWCVLAGGNNEQFF.

The chain has TRBV7-2 and TRBJ2-7; 9 bases are shared with TRBD2. The length of the CDR3 is 15 residues. Unmatched junction bases numbered 3, after V lost 3 bases and J lost 0 bases. The germline gives CDR1 SGHTA, CDR2 FQGNSA. CDR3 in DNA: TGTGCCAGCAGCTTCAGCGGGAGGAGCTCCTACGAGCAGTACTTC. It translates to CASSFSGRSSYEQYF.

This chain connects TRBV2 to TRBJ2-2; D gene ambiguous. The V gene's germline CDR1 is SNHLY and CDR2 FYNNEI. CDR3 length: 13 amino acids. With 8 bases removed from V and 1 base from J, the gap between germline ends came to 8 bases. CDR3 in DNA: TGTGCCAGCCCATCGGTGAACACCGGGGAGCTGTTTTTT. Translated, it gives CASPSVNTGELFF. Full variable domain (missing parts from reference TRBV2 and TRBJ2-2): EPEVTQTPSHQVTQMGQEVILRCVPISNHLYFYWYRQILGQKVEFLVSFYNNEISEKSEIFDDQFSVERPDGSNFTLKIRSTKLEDSAMYFCASPSVNTGELFFGEGSRLTVL.

The genes are TRBV5-4 and TRBJ1-1; 9 bases fit TRBD1. CDR1 and CDR2 (germline): SGHNT, YYREEE (reference sequence). V shed 0 bases, J shed 3 bases, and the junction held 3 bases outside the gene matches. The CDR3 is 15 amino acids. CDR3 DNA: TGTGCCAGCAGCTTGGGCGGACAGGGGCACACTGAAGCTTTCTTT. Its protein is CASSLGGQGHTEAFF.

This sequence joins TRBV11-2 and TRBJ1-1; D ambiguous. V lost 5 bases and J lost 6, with 7 bases in between. This CDR3 is built from 11 residues. Germline values: CDR1 SGHAT, CDR2 FQNNGV. The chain's CDR3 is CASSQWPEAFF. The CDR3 DNA reads TGTGCCAGCAGCCAATGGCCTGAAGCTTTCTTT.

The genes are TRBV5-4 and TRBJ2-3; D is unresolved. Trimming took off 3 bases at V and 1 base at J, with 15 bases between the two ends. The CDR3 has 16 amino acids. Germline V lookup: CDR1 SGHNT, CDR2 YYREEE (reference sequence). The CDR3 region has the DNA TGTGCCAGCAGCTCCACTCGCGGTGGTGGCACAGATACGCAGTATTTT. It translates to CASSSTRGGGTDTQYF.

This clone was counted once. The V call is TRBV30, the J call TRBJ1-2; no clear D gene. CDR1 and CDR2 (germline): GTSNPN, SVGIG (reference sequence). The CDR3 extends over 10 amino acids. V lost 6 bases, J lost 12 bases, and 14 bases lay in between. Here the CDR3 reads CACYGPRHTF. The DNA of the CDR3 is TGTGCCTGCTACGGTCCTCGCCACACCTTC.

The CDR3 DNA is TGTGCCAGCAGGAAAGCCGGGACAGCCGATGGCTACACCTTC. Its translation: CASRKAGTADGYTF. This chain uses TRBV27 with TRBJ1-2; 7 bases fit TRBD1. Looked up from germline, CDR1 is MNHEY and CDR2 is SMNVEV (reference sequence). CDR3 length equals 14 residues. V trimming: 6 bases; J trimming: 6 bases; junction bases outside the gene matches: 10.

The chain employs TRBV28 and TRBJ1-1; D gene unclear. The germline V gene has CDR1 MDHEN and CDR2 SYDVKM. The CDR3 loop spans 10 amino acids. The V end lost 7 bases, the J end lost 5 bases, and 5 bases lay between the germline ends. The CDR3 coding sequence is TGTGCCAGCATTAGTACTGAAGCTTTCTTT. It is translated as CASISTEAFF.

This chain links TRBV19 with TRBJ1-2, with D tentatively TRBD1 (6 bases). The germline V gene has CDR1 LNHDA and CDR2 SQIVND (reference sequence). The V end lost 7 bases, the J end lost 2 bases, and 14 bases lay between the germline ends. CDR3 length: 14 amino acids. The CDR3 protein is CASNPGTFNYGYTF. The CDR3 coding sequence is TGTGCCAGTAATCCTGGGACATTCAACTATGGCTACACCTTC.

The rearrangement links TRBV7-9 to TRBJ2-1, with D unresolved. The V and J ends lost 1 base and 6 bases respectively, with 13 bases between them. This CDR3 has 15 residues. Germline V gene lookup returns CDR1 SEHNR and CDR2 FQNEAQ (reference sequence). CDR3 protein: CASSLGSNLLNEQFF. CDR3 nucleotide sequence: TGTGCCAGCAGCTTAGGAAGTAACCTCCTCAATGAGCAGTTCTTC.

This chain uses TRBV29-1 with TRBJ2-7; perhaps D is TRBD1 or TRBD2 (7 bases each). Germline lookup yields CDR1 SQVTM and CDR2 ANQGSEA. The CDR3 covers 14 residues. Trimming took off 2 bases at V and 6 bases at J, with 17 bases between the two ends. CDR3 protein: CSVEPDRTGGEQYF. As DNA, the CDR3 is TGCAGCGTTGAACCGGACAGGACGGGGGGCGAGCAGTACTTC.

The V and J genes are TRBV5-1 and TRBJ2-2; no clear D. This CDR3 region has 12 residues. V lost 4 bases and J lost 0, with 1 base in between. From germline, CDR1 is SGHRS and CDR2 YFSETQ. The CDR3 spells CASSPNTGELFF. In nucleotides, the CDR3 is TGCGCCAGCAGCCCGAACACCGGGGAGCTGTTTTTT.

J is TRBJ2-7 and V is TRBV6-9, with D maybe TRBD1 (5 bases). In germline, CDR1 is MNHGY, CDR2 SVAAGI. Trimming left V 4 bases short and J 5 bases short, with 15 bases between. The CDR3 has 14 residues. The CDR3 DNA is TGTGCCAGCAGTTCCGACCCCAGGGTTAACGAGCAGTACTTC. This translates into CASSSDPRVNEQYF.

The count of this clone is one. The gene calls are TRBV7-9 and TRBJ2-2; 9 bases match TRBD2. Trimming removed 1 base from V and 4 bases from J; junction bases left unmatched: 7. Germline CDR1 SEHNR, CDR2 FQNEAQ (reference sequence). This CDR3 has 17 residues. The CDR3 DNA sequence: TGTGCCAGCAGCTTAGACGCGGGGGGGCCTCGCACCGGGGAGCTGTTTTTT. Encoded protein: CASSLDAGGPRTGELFF.

V usage is TRBV29-1 and J usage is TRBJ2-1; unclear D gene. Germline CDR1 SQVTM, CDR2 ANQGSEA. CDR3 size: 15 residues. Trimming shortened V by 3 bases and J by 2 bases, and 14 bases separated the two germline ends. CDR3 in DNA: TGCAGCGTTGATCACTTTGCGTCCGCCTACAATGAGCAGTTCTTC. It yields the protein CSVDHFASAYNEQFF.

This chain joins TRBV29-1 and TRBJ1-1; TRBD1 might be the D (5 bases). The CDR3 totals 13 residues. CDR1 and CDR2 (germline): SQVTM, ANQGSEA. V was cut by 4 bases and J by 3 bases, with 12 bases left in between. Here the CDR3 reads CSVGGDWDTEAFF. The CDR3 nucleotides read TGCAGCGTTGGGGGGGATTGGGACACTGAAGCTTTCTTT.

The chain employs TRBV12-5 and TRBJ2-1; D uncertain. This CDR3 region has 12 residues. V was cut by 1 base and J by 8 bases, with 6 bases left in between. CDR1 is LGHNT and CDR2 is FRNRAP in the germline V gene. Here the CDR3 reads CASGLGFDEQFF. CDR3 coding DNA: TGTGCTAGTGGTTTGGGGTTCGATGAGCAGTTCTTC.

The chain recombines TRBV5-1 with TRBJ2-7; D is tentatively TRBD1 or TRBD2 (6 bases each). This CDR3 spans 14 amino acids. CDR1 is SGHRS and CDR2 is YFSETQ in the germline V gene. The V end was cut by 4 bases, the J end by 6 bases, with 17 bases between. CDR3 nucleotide sequence: TGCGCCAGCAGCCCGGGGGACAAGCCCTCCGAGCAGTACTTC. Its protein is CASSPGDKPSEQYF.

This chain uses TRBV9 with TRBJ1-3; D is undetermined. The CDR3 totals 15 residues. V gave up 0 bases and J gave up 1 base, with 8 bases separating them. Germline-derived CDR1 and CDR2 are SGDLS and YYNGEE. The CDR3 spells CASSVDGSSGNTIYF. The CDR3 DNA follows: TGTGCCAGCAGCGTAGACGGCTCATCTGGAAACACCATATATTTT.

The genes are TRBV29-1 and TRBJ2-1; 7 nucleotides line up with TRBD2. The germline gives CDR1 SQVTM, CDR2 ANQGSEA. The CDR3 contains 11 residues. V gave up 2 bases and J gave up 10 bases; unmatched junction bases: 2. DNA of the CDR3: TGCAGCGTTGAACTAGCGGAGGAGCAGTTCTTC. It codes for CSVELAEEQFF.

The chain links TRBV5-1 to TRBJ2-1; 12 bases match TRBD2. Germline loops: CDR1 SGHRS, CDR2 YFSETQ. CDR3 size: 16 residues. Germline trimming cut 0 bases from V and 8 bases from J; bases unmatched to any gene: 6. The CDR3 loop is CASSLGLAGEWDEQFF. The CDR3 DNA follows: TGCGCCAGCAGCTTGGGACTAGCGGGAGAGTGGGATGAGCAGTTCTTC.

V and J are TRBV10-3 and TRBJ2-1; 13 bases are shared with TRBD2. There are 15 residues in the CDR3. The V gene's germline CDR1 is ENHRY and CDR2 SYGVKD. V lost 4 bases and J lost 3; bases outside the gene matches: 0. In DNA form, the CDR3 reads TGTGCCATCAGTGGGACTAGCGGGGGCTACAATGAGCAGTTCTTC. Its translation is CAISGTSGGYNEQFF.

The rearrangement uses TRBV4-2 and TRBJ2-1, with 14 bases identical to TRBD2. The CDR3 contains 15 residues. Germline lookup yields CDR1 LGHNA and CDR2 YNFKEQ. V trimming: 3 bases; J trimming: 10 bases; junction bases outside the gene matches: 5. For the CDR3, the DNA is TGTGCCAGCAGCCAGACTAGCGGGGGGGAAAGGGAGCAGTTCTTC. This translates into CASSQTSGGEREQFF.

The J gene is TRBJ2-7, the V gene TRBV25-1; D ambiguous. Trimming removed 1 base at V and 6 bases at J, with 7 bases between. Per the germline V gene, CDR1 is MGHDK and CDR2 is SYGVNS. This CDR3 contains 12 residues. Here the CDR3 reads CASSESGFEQYF. The CDR3 bases are TGTGCCAGCAGTGAATCCGGTTTCGAGCAGTACTTC.

This clone was counted a single time. This chain uses TRBV27 with TRBJ2-7; 10 bases agree with TRBD2. The junction had 7 bases not matched to a gene; V was cut back by 7 bases and J by 1 base. This CDR3 spans 15 amino acids. Germline CDR1 reads MNHEY; CDR2 reads SMNVEV (reference sequence). The CDR3 coding sequence is TGTGCCAGCAATACGGGGACTAGCGTTTCCTACGAGCAGTACTTC. This translates into CASNTGTSVSYEQYF.